What follows are 6 T cell receptor beta chains derived from one specimen sequenced in a study of identical twins. One entry per CDR3 protein, called by TCRdb with MiXCR from the 5' RACE reads. Among a few hundred thousand distinct CDR3 sequences listed, nearly 10% were seen once. This sample also belongs to another study, concerning yellow fever vaccine responses in identical twins.

The sample consisted of PBMCs. These receptors were taken from a woman in her late teens or twenties in good health.

This clonotype was found a few times. The rearrangement links TRBV19 to TRBJ2-6, with 7 bases fitting TRBD1. Trimming took 3 bases from V and 0 from J; bases not matched to a gene: 8. The germline V gene has CDR1 LNHDA and CDR2 SQIVND (reference sequence). CDR3 length: 18 amino acids. The CDR3 protein is CASSMDRLLSSGANVLTF. DNA of the CDR3: TGTGCCAGTAGTATGGACAGGCTCCTAAGCTCTGGGGCCAACGTCCTGACTTTC.

The chain couples TRBV5-1 to TRBJ1-2; D gene uncertain. The CDR3 has 14 amino acids. V shed 0 bases and J shed 6 bases, with 12 bases lying between them. In germline, CDR1 is SGHRS, CDR2 YFSETQ. In DNA, the CDR3 is TGCGCCAGCAGCTTGGGGACGGACGGTAATGGCTACACCTTC. The encoded protein is CASSLGTDGNGYTF.

This clonotype showed up just a few times. The genes are TRBV20-1 and TRBJ2-7; the match to TRBD1 covers 7 bases. Trimming at V came to 5 bases and at J to 1 base, leaving 2 bases not matched to a gene. Germline assignment: CDR1 DFQATT and CDR2 SNEGSKA (reference sequence). The CDR3 extends over 12 amino acids. This chain's CDR3 is CSAPGQSYEQYF. The CDR3 DNA reads as TGCAGTGCTCCGGGACAGTCCTACGAGCAGTACTTC.

This clonotype appeared many times. This rearrangement joins TRBV29-1 to TRBJ2-3; TRBD1 is a possible D gene (7 bases). Germline-derived CDR1 and CDR2 are SQVTM and ANQGSEA. The CDR3 has 14 amino acids. The germline V and J ends were trimmed by 3 bases and 3 bases, with 13 bases remaining between them. The CDR3 region has the DNA TGCAGCGTTGAGGCAGGGGGGAGGACAGATACGCAGTATTTT. It translates to CSVEAGGRTDTQYF.

The chain recombines TRBV7-3 with TRBJ2-1; 16 nucleotides line up with TRBD2. V trimming: 1 base; J trimming: 7 bases; junction bases outside the gene matches: 4. The CDR3 runs 17 residues. Germline CDR1 is SGHTA and CDR2 is FQGTGA. The chain's CDR3 is CASSLKGLAGGRNEQFF. The CDR3 region has the DNA TGTGCCAGCAGCTTAAAGGGACTAGCGGGGGGGCGGAATGAGCAGTTCTTC.

This clonotype was picked up many times. The V gene is TRBV12-3 or TRBV12-4, the J gene TRBJ1-2; weak D call: TRBD1 (5 bases). This CDR3 spans 15 amino acids. V gave up 5 bases and J gave up 4 bases, with 17 bases separating them. The CDR3 DNA follows: TGTGCCAGCAGTCCCGGGACTCCAGTTTCCTATGGCTACACCTTC. It encodes CASSPGTPVSYGYTF.